This entry lists 13 T cell receptor beta chains sequenced from one sample in a study of CD8 T cells in Susac syndrome. RNA amounts of about 0.5 to 1 ug underwent reverse transcription with random hexamers. MiXCR was run by TCRdb on the immunoSEQ multiplex PCR reads, yielding one entry per CDR3 protein. Counted here are approximately 230,000 distinct CDR3 sequences, about 94% occurring once; the ten biggest clones make up approximately 0.072%. Material for sequencing was CD4+ T cells from PBMCs. These receptors all stem from a human donor with multiple sclerosis.

The CDR3 reads CASSIDRGPNTEAFF. The CDR3 coding sequence is TGTGCCAGTAGTATCGACAGGGGGCCGAACACTGAAGCTTTCTTT. This rearrangement joins TRBV19 to TRBJ1-1, with TRBD1 identical over 10 bases. The germline CDR1 and CDR2 sequences are LNHDA and SQIVND (reference sequence). Trimming removed 3 bases from V and 1 base from J; junction bases left unmatched: 2. CDR3 length: 15 amino acids.

The V call is TRBV30, the J call TRBJ1-6, with TRBD1 as a possible D gene (6 bases). The CDR3 loop spans 13 amino acids. The V gene lost 2 bases and the J gene lost 5 bases, with 7 bases spanning the gap. Germline CDR1 and CDR2: GTSNPN and SVGIG (reference sequence). CDR3 region: CAWSQGNNSPLHF. In DNA, the CDR3 is TGTGCCTGGAGTCAGGGGAATAATTCACCCCTCCACTTT. Based on the CDR3 plus reference TRBV30 and TRBJ1-6, the full variable domain is SQTIHQWPATLVQPVGSPLSLECTVEGTSNPNLYWYRQAAGRGLQLLFYSVGIGQISSEVPQNLSASRPQDRQFILSSKKLLLSDSGFYLCAWSQGNNSPLHFGNGTRLTVT.

The chain combines TRBV18 with TRBJ2-3; 8 nucleotides align to TRBD2. V lost 3 bases to trimming and J lost 0 bases; unmatched junction nucleotides: 5. CDR3 size: 16 residues. Per germline, CDR1 KGHSH and CDR2 LQKENI. This CDR3 is CASSPFSGTSTDTQYF. The DNA for the CDR3 is TGTGCCAGCTCACCTTTTAGCGGGACTAGCACAGATACGCAGTATTTT.

The chain has TRBV29-1 and TRBJ2-7, with D perhaps TRBD2 (6 bases). Germline CDR1 reads SQVTM; CDR2 reads ANQGSEA. The V end was cut by 3 bases, the J end by 5 bases, with 8 bases between. The CDR3 contains 11 residues. CDR3 residues: CSVDRGNEQYV. CDR3 nucleotides: TGCAGCGTTGATCGGGGGAACGAGCAGTACGTC.

The chain combines TRBV20-1 with TRBJ2-5, with D perhaps assigned TRBD1 or TRBD2 (6 bases each). The CDR3 extends over 14 amino acids. CDR1 and CDR2 (germline): DFQATT, SNEGSKA (reference sequence). The V end lost 0 bases, the J end lost 5 bases, and 13 bases lay between the germline ends. Here the CDR3 reads CSARDYRGRETQYF. In DNA form, the CDR3 reads TGCAGTGCTAGAGATTATAGGGGGAGGGAGACCCAGTACTTC.

The V gene is TRBV29-1, the J gene TRBJ2-3, with D perhaps matching TRBD2 (6 bases). Trimming removed 8 bases from V and 3 bases from J, with 18 bases in between. CDR1 and CDR2 (germline): SQVTM, ANQGSEA. The CDR3 is made up of 14 amino acids. The CDR3: CSHRPPGGTDTQYF. CDR3 nucleotide sequence: TGCAGCCATCGACCCCCCGGGGGAACAGATACGCAGTATTTT.

This chain joins TRBV30 and TRBJ1-2; tentative D call: TRBD1 (5 bases). Trimming stripped 1 base from V and 8 bases from J, with 17 bases between. CDR1 and CDR2 from the germline V gene are GTSNPN and SVGIG (reference sequence). CDR3 length: 14 residues. The CDR3 loop is CAWSAQGTAAGYTF. The DNA for the CDR3 is TGTGCCTGGAGTGCCCAAGGGACGGCGGCCGGCTACACCTTC.

The chain links TRBV7-3 to TRBJ1-1, with D perhaps TRBD1 (5 bases). Germline values: CDR1 SGHTA, CDR2 FQGTGA. The ends were cut back, 4 bases at V and 5 bases at J, with 11 bases in the middle. This CDR3 comprises 13 residues. The CDR3 reads CASSSGASTEAFF. CDR3 bases: TGTGCCAGCAGCTCCGGGGCTAGTACTGAAGCTTTCTTT.

This chain links TRBV2 with TRBJ2-4, with 7 bases aligning to TRBD1. After removal of 8 bases from V and 1 base from J, the junction contained 11 bases not matched to a gene. The CDR3 is 16 amino acids. CDR1 is SNHLY and CDR2 is FYNNEI in the germline V gene. The CDR3 coding sequence is TGTGCCAGCTTGGGACAGACCGAATTTGCCAAAAACATTCAGTACTTC. Translating it yields CASLGQTEFAKNIQYF.

The rearrangement uses TRBV10-3 and TRBJ1-2; TRBD1 agrees at 7 bases. V shed 4 bases, J shed 4 bases, and the junction held 15 bases outside the gene matches. The germline CDR1 and CDR2 sequences are ENHRY and SYGVKD. This CDR3 has 17 amino acids. CDR3 DNA: TGTGCCATCAGTGGAAAAAGCTCGGGACAGCCTACCTATGGCTACACCTTC. Translation gives CAISGKSSGQPTYGYTF.

This sequence joins TRBV10-3 and TRBJ2-6, with 8 bases identical to TRBD1. The V and J ends lost 4 bases and 0 bases, in that order; junction bases with no gene match: 11. The CDR3 spans 19 residues. Per the germline V gene, CDR1 is ENHRY and CDR2 is SYGVKD. The CDR3: CAISGRTGSPHSGANVLTF. CDR3 sequence (DNA): TGTGCCATCAGTGGGCGGACAGGGAGCCCCCACTCTGGGGCCAACGTCCTGACTTTC.

The chain links TRBV7-3 to TRBJ2-1, with TRBD2 identical over 10 bases. Germline CDR1 and CDR2: SGHTA and FQGTGA. The CDR3 runs 15 residues. V shed 5 bases and J 4 bases; nucleotides not matched to a gene: 5. In DNA, the CDR3 is TGTGCCAGCAGCCTCACTAGCGGGGCTTACAATGAGCAGTTCTTC. Encoded protein: CASSLTSGAYNEQFF.

This chain joins TRBV15 and TRBJ1-5; D might be TRBD1 (5 bases). This CDR3 has 17 amino acids. Germline values: CDR1 LNHNV, CDR2 YYDKDF (reference sequence). Trimming shortened V by 5 bases and J by 2 bases, and 19 bases separated the two germline ends. CDR3 region: CATSGPSWGSGNQPQHF. The CDR3 nucleotides read TGTGCCACCAGCGGACCGAGCTGGGGGTCGGGCAATCAGCCCCAGCATTTT.